Below, 29 T cell receptor beta chains from the same sample are listed, as sequenced in a study of blood T cell repertoires in COVID-19. TCRdb's copy holds only in-frame clones and misses some; the assay was immunoSEQ multiplex PCR. The sample records some 350,000 clones, 80% to 90% being singletons. Sequencing was carried out using PBMCs or T cells enriched from blood (not recorded which). These receptors originate from a young man who had recovered from COVID-19.

The V call is TRBV5-6, the J call TRBJ1-2; 9 nucleotides line up with TRBD1. This CDR3 contains 16 residues. The J segment lost 2 bases and the V segment lost 4 bases, leaving 9 bases of the junction unmatched. Germline CDR1 and CDR2: SGHDT and YYEEEE. Here the CDR3 reads CASSPGTGLLNYGYTF. The CDR3 bases are TGTGCCAGCAGCCCCGGGACAGGGTTATTGAACTATGGCTACACCTTC.

The chain employs TRBV2 and TRBJ1-6, with TRBD1 as a possible D gene (5 bases). The germline V gene has CDR1 SNHLY and CDR2 FYNNEI. This CDR3 contains 14 residues. Trimming shortened V by 8 bases and J by 7 bases, and 15 bases separated the two germline ends. The CDR3 region is CASGSGVQNSPLHF. Written as DNA, the CDR3 is TGTGCCAGCGGCTCGGGGGTCCAGAATTCACCCCTCCACTTT.

The V and J genes are TRBV5-1 and TRBJ2-2; 8 nucleotides align to TRBD1. In germline, CDR1 is SGHRS, CDR2 YFSETQ. V gave up 0 bases and J gave up 1 base; unmatched junction bases: 8. This CDR3 spans 18 amino acids. As DNA, the CDR3 is TGCGCCAGCAGCTTGGGGTCTCCCGGGACAGGGAACACCGGGGAGCTGTTTTTT. Translation: CASSLGSPGTGNTGELFF.

CDR3 residues: CASQQGGYGYTF. In nucleotides, the CDR3 is TGTGCCAGCCAGCAGGGAGGCTATGGCTACACCTTC. The gene calls are TRBV19 and TRBJ1-2; TRBD1 is a possible D gene (5 bases). Germline assignment: CDR1 LNHDA and CDR2 SQIVND (reference sequence). The CDR3 is 12 amino acids. Trimming removed 9 bases at V and 4 bases at J, with 12 bases between.

The V and J genes are TRBV7-8 and TRBJ1-2; possibly TRBD1 for D (6 bases). The CDR3 is 12 amino acids. The germline V and J ends were trimmed by 5 bases and 11 bases, with 15 bases remaining between them. Germline lookup yields CDR1 SGHVS and CDR2 FQNEAQ. The CDR3 nucleotides read TGTGCCAGCAGCCACGAGGCAGGGGCTTACACCTTC. The encoded protein is CASSHEAGAYTF.

This clone was seen more than once but under ten times. The chain combines TRBV5-1 with TRBJ1-1, with D maybe TRBD1 (5 bases). Trimming cost V 0 bases and J 0 bases, with 9 bases left between them. The CDR3 contains 15 residues. From germline, CDR1 is SGHRS and CDR2 YFSETQ. DNA of the CDR3: TGCGCCAGCAGCTTGGGAGCGACAGTGAACACTGAAGCTTTCTTT. Protein sequence: CASSLGATVNTEAFF.

V and J are TRBV7-9 and TRBJ2-7; 9 bases are shared with TRBD2. J lost 6 bases, V lost 1 base, and 4 bases had no gene match. CDR1 is SEHNR and CDR2 is FQNEAQ in the germline V gene (reference sequence). The length of the CDR3 is 14 residues. For the CDR3, the DNA is TGTGCCAGCAGCTTAGGGACTAGCGCTTCCGAGCAGTACTTC. This sequence encodes CASSLGTSASEQYF. Using reference TRBV7-9 and TRBJ2-7 for the parts outside the CDR3, the full variable domain is DTGVSQNPRHKITKRGQNVTFRCDPISEHNRLYWYRQTLGQGPEFLTYFQNEAQLEKSRLLSDRFSAERPKGSFSTLEIQRTEQGDSAMYLCASSLGTSASEQYFGPGTRLTVT.

V and J are TRBV24-1 and TRBJ2-5, with a possible D match to TRBD1 (6 bases). CDR1 and CDR2 (germline): KGHDR, SFDVKD. The CDR3 contains 14 residues. V gave up 0 bases and J gave up 5 bases, with 9 bases separating them. The CDR3 here is CATSDLHRVETQYF. CDR3 nucleotide sequence: TGTGCCACCAGTGATTTGCACAGGGTTGAGACCCAGTACTTC.

The chain uses TRBV7-2 and TRBJ2-4; 10 bases match TRBD1. Germline V gene data show CDR1 as SGHTA and CDR2 as FQGNSA. The junction had 11 bases not matched to a gene; V was cut back by 6 bases and J by 9 bases. The CDR3 is 15 residues long. The CDR3 coding sequence is TGTGCCAGCAGTTCAAGGGGGACAGGGGTTAGCATTCAGTACTTC. Residues: CASSSRGTGVSIQYF.

The V gene is TRBV5-4, the J gene TRBJ1-1, with unresolved D. Germline V gene data show CDR1 as SGHNT and CDR2 as YYREEE (reference sequence). This CDR3 spans 12 amino acids. Trimming left V 1 base short and J 3 bases short, with 4 bases between. The CDR3 region has the DNA TGTGCCAGCAGCTTGCGAGACACTGAAGCTTTCTTT. The encoded protein is CASSLRDTEAFF.

This chain connects TRBV7-9 to TRBJ2-7, with 8 positions matching TRBD2. CDR3 length equals 16 residues. CDR1 SEHNR and CDR2 FQNEAQ come from the germline V gene (reference sequence). The junction had 11 bases not matched to a gene; V was cut back by 4 bases and J by 3 bases. Here the CDR3 DNA reads TGTGCCAGCAGCTCCCCCGGGACTAGAGGAGTCTACGAGCAGTACTTC. Protein: CASSSPGTRGVYEQYF.

The chain employs TRBV9 and TRBJ2-6; no clear D gene. CDR3 length: 17 residues. V shed 1 base and J shed 2 bases, with 13 bases lying between them. CDR1 and CDR2 from the germline V gene are SGDLS and YYNGEE. CDR3 protein: CASSVTVRITGANVLTF. The CDR3 DNA sequence: TGTGCCAGCAGCGTAACTGTGAGAATTACTGGGGCCAACGTCCTGACTTTC.

The CDR3 nucleotides read TGTGCCAGCAGCTTAGTGGTGGGAGGGGATCGCGAGCAGTACTTC. This gives the protein CASSLVVGGDREQYF. V and J are TRBV11-2 and TRBJ2-7, with 7 bases aligning to TRBD2. The CDR3 has 15 residues. Germline trimming cut 1 base from V and 6 bases from J; bases unmatched to any gene: 9. The V gene's germline CDR1 is SGHAT and CDR2 FQNNGV. Supplemented by reference TRBV11-2 and TRBJ2-7, the full variable domain reads EAGVAQSPRYKIIEKRQSVAFWCNPISGHATLYWYQQILGQGPKLLIQFQNNGVVDDSQLPKDRFSAERLKGVDSTLKIQPAKLEDSAVYLCASSLVVGGDREQYFGPGTRLTVT.

J is TRBJ2-5 and V is TRBV3-1 (or the pseudogene TRBV3-2); no clear D. Germline V gives CDR1 LGHDT, CDR2 YNNKEL (reference sequence). The CDR3 sequence is 13 residues long. Trimming left V 0 bases short and J 8 bases short, with 10 bases between. CDR3 sequence: CASSQEKRSTQYF. The CDR3 bases are TGTGCCAGCAGCCAAGAAAAAAGGAGCACCCAGTACTTC.

The V call is TRBV6-5, the J call TRBJ1-1, with 8 bases that match TRBD1. CDR3 length equals 15 residues. From germline, CDR1 is MNHEY and CDR2 SVGAGI. Trimming removed 5 bases from V and 0 bases from J; junction bases left unmatched: 5. CDR3 region: CASSPRTGMNTEAFF. CDR3 coding DNA: TGTGCCAGCAGTCCGAGGACAGGGATGAACACTGAAGCTTTCTTT.

V usage is TRBV4-3 and J usage is TRBJ1-2, with D unclear. CDR3 length equals 15 residues. With 2 bases removed from V and 6 bases from J, the gap between germline ends came to 16 bases. CDR1 is LGHNA, CDR2 YSLEER, per germline. CDR3 sequence reads: CASSQTYGGPDGYTF. For the CDR3, the DNA is TGCGCCAGCAGCCAAACCTACGGAGGGCCCGATGGCTACACCTTC.

This clone has only a few counts. The sample contains more than one DNA sequence encoding this CDR3. The DNA for the CDR3 is TGCGCCAGCAGCAGGACAGGCTCCTACGAGCAGTACTTC. It translates to CASSRTGSYEQYF. The rearrangement joins TRBV4-1 to TRBJ2-7; 7 bases align to TRBD1. There are 13 residues in the CDR3. CDR1 is MGHRA, CDR2 YSYEKL, per germline. V lost 5 bases, J lost 0 bases, and 1 base stayed unmatched.

V gene TRBV9 combines with J gene TRBJ2-1; the match to TRBD2 covers 10 bases. V lost 3 bases to trimming and J lost 2 bases; unmatched junction nucleotides: 2. CDR1 SGDLS and CDR2 YYNGEE come from the germline V gene. The CDR3 is 15 residues long. CDR3 sequence (DNA): TGTGCCAGCAGCGGTACTAGCGGGGCCTACAATGAGCAGTTCTTC. Its protein is CASSGTSGAYNEQFF.

This chain uses TRBV5-1 with TRBJ2-5, with D maybe TRBD1 (6 bases). Germline assignment: CDR1 SGHRS and CDR2 YFSETQ. CDR3 size: 15 residues. V dropped 0 bases and J dropped 5 bases, with 14 bases sitting between them. CDR3 protein: CASSLGTGRGETQYF. The CDR3 DNA reads TGCGCCAGCAGCTTGGGAACAGGGCGAGGCGAGACCCAGTACTTC.

V is TRBV6-5 and J is TRBJ2-7, with 9 nucleotides matching TRBD2. CDR3 length: 15 amino acids. CDR1 and CDR2 (germline): MNHEY, SVGAGI. Trimming cost V 7 bases and J 2 bases; bases outside gene matches: 9. CDR3 amino acids: CASNKGRLAAYEQYF. As DNA, the CDR3 is TGTGCCAGCAACAAAGGCAGACTAGCGGCCTACGAGCAGTACTTC.

The chain combines TRBV19 with TRBJ2-7, with D possibly TRBD1 on 6 matching bases. The germline V gene has CDR1 LNHDA and CDR2 SQIVND (reference sequence). The CDR3 is 15 residues long. Trimming pared 3 bases from V and 0 bases from J, leaving 12 bases between. Here the CDR3 reads CASSIQGTDSYEQYF. Here the CDR3 DNA reads TGTGCCAGTAGTATTCAGGGGACGGACTCCTACGAGCAGTACTTC.

V gene TRBV10-3 combines with J gene TRBJ2-1; D not certain. Trimming shortened V by 0 bases and J by 10 bases, and 7 bases separated the two germline ends. This CDR3 is built from 12 residues. Germline values: CDR1 ENHRY, CDR2 SYGVKD. The CDR3 DNA reads TGTGCCATCAGTGAGTCCCGCAGGGAGCAGTTCTTC. Translation gives CAISESRREQFF.

This sequence joins TRBV19 and TRBJ1-5; 8 positions match TRBD1. The CDR3 length is 14 residues. V gave up 6 bases and J gave up 6 bases; unmatched junction bases: 7. The V gene's germline CDR1 is LNHDA and CDR2 SQIVND (reference sequence). In DNA, the CDR3 is TGTGCCAGTAGCCCAGACAGGGGAGGTCAGCCCCAGCATTTT. This codes for CASSPDRGGQPQHF.

The chain employs TRBV28 and TRBJ1-1, with D possibly matching TRBD1 (5 bases). This CDR3 is built from 13 residues. The V gene lost 10 bases and the J gene lost 11 bases, with 23 bases spanning the gap. Germline CDR1 is MDHEN and CDR2 is SYDVKM. The CDR3: CATSTRIQVRAFF. The CDR3, as DNA: TGTGCCACCTCTACCCGAATACAGGTCCGTGCTTTCTTT.

The rearrangement joins TRBV19 to TRBJ2-6; tentative D call: TRBD2 (6 bases). This CDR3 has 17 residues. Trimming took 5 bases from V and 2 from J, leaving 16 bases between them. CDR1 and CDR2 (germline): LNHDA, SQIVND (reference sequence). DNA for the CDR3: TGTGCCAGTAGTCCCCGGGGAGGTTGGGCTGGGGCCAACGTCCTGACTTTC. It specifies CASSPRGGWAGANVLTF.

The chain employs TRBV7-8 and TRBJ2-1; no firm D call. The CDR3 runs 17 residues. Germline lookup yields CDR1 SGHVS and CDR2 FQNEAQ. Trimming stripped 6 bases from V and 0 bases from J, with 18 bases between. CDR3 DNA sequence: TGTGCCAGCAGTTATAGGCCAGCGTTAAGCTCCTACAATGAGCAGTTCTTC. Translating it yields CASSYRPALSSYNEQFF.

The chain recombines TRBV5-1 with TRBJ2-3, with a weak D call TRBD1 (5 bases). The germline V gene encodes CDR1 SGHRS and CDR2 YFSETQ. The CDR3 consists of 16 residues. V lost 0 bases and J lost 2, with 13 bases in between. The CDR3 loop reads CASSLVGQPYTDTQYF. CDR3 in DNA: TGCGCCAGCAGCTTGGTTGGACAACCGTACACAGATACGCAGTATTTT.

The chain joins TRBV30 to TRBJ1-5; possibly TRBD1 for D (5 bases). CDR3 length: 13 amino acids. Germline CDR1 GTSNPN, CDR2 SVGIG (reference sequence). Deletions cut 5 bases from V and 5 bases from J, with 13 bases between. The CDR3 reads CAWARQSDQPQHF. The CDR3 DNA follows: TGTGCCTGGGCTAGACAGTCTGATCAGCCCCAGCATTTT. The full variable domain, with the rest looked up from reference TRBV30 and TRBJ1-5, is SQTIHQWPATLVQPVGSPLSLECTVEGTSNPNLYWYRQAAGRGLQLLFYSVGIGQISSEVPQNLSASRPQDRQFILSSKKLLLSDSGFYLCAWARQSDQPQHFGDGTRLSIL.

The chain recombines TRBV27 with TRBJ2-7; 9 positions match TRBD2. Per germline, CDR1 MNHEY and CDR2 SMNVEV (reference sequence). This CDR3 is 17 amino acids long. V shed 3 bases, J shed 1 base, and the junction held 10 bases outside the gene matches. CDR3 DNA: TGTGCCAGCAGTTTCTATAGTTCGCGGGGGGGGTCCTACGAGCAGTACTTC. Protein product: CASSFYSSRGGSYEQYF.